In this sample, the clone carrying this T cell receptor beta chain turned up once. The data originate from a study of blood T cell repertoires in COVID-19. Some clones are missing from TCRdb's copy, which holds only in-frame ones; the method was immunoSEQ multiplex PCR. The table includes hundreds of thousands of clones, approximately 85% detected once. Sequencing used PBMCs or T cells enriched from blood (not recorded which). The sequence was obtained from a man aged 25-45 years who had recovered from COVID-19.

CDR3 sequence: CASSTTIGSEKLFF. The CDR3 coding sequence is TGTGCCAGCAGCACGACTATAGGGTCTGAAAAACTGTTTTTT. The chain couples TRBV7-9 to TRBJ1-4; D gene uncertain. Germline V gene lookup returns CDR1 SEHNR and CDR2 FQNEAQ (reference sequence). This CDR3 contains 14 residues. Deletions cut 5 bases from V and 7 bases from J, with 14 bases between.